This T cell receptor (beta chain) was sequenced in a study of blood T cell repertoires in COVID-19 (dated by TCRdb to about 2020). Regarding the complete study: The collaborator samples originated in the United States, Italy and Spain and spanned the acute and convalescent phases of COVID-19. The material from the prospective study consisted of cDNA or gDNA derived from T cells, B-cell-depleted T cells, or PBMCs. Subjects who had been exposed to COVID-19, were actively infected with it, or had recovered from it provided the deeply sampled blood TCRbeta repertoires that made up the dataset. The repertoires were released in a freely available public database meant as a resource for research on the immune response to SARS-CoV-2. Samples were obtained from the ongoing ImmuneRACE study (first 160 participants) and from roughly 1,300 subjects provided by 6 global collaborators. The sample metadata nearly always contained a de-identified subject ID, COVID-19 status, age in years and sex. Where HLA class I and class II types were available, the types were taken from metadata supplied by the sample provider, not from assay-based typing.

One collaborating source in Seattle enrolled patients while the patients were actively infected and followed the patients over time throughout the course of disease. Whole blood was collected in K2EDTA tubes by collaborating institutions according to the institutions' own protocols. For TCRbeta analysis, collaborator samples were shipped as frozen whole blood, as isolated PBMCs, or as DNA extracted from either sample type. The CDR3 numbers 16 residues from cysteine through phenylalanine. The DNA shown is the 48-base CDR3, in frame from base 1. As encoded in the germline V gene, CDR1 is SGHTA while CDR2 is FQGNSA. For this chain, trimming is 4 bases at the V end and 0 bases at the J end, and the number of junction bases without a gene match is 6. The sample holds one count of this clone. The target of this receptor is not known. Base qualities are missing; no much larger clone stands one base away.

TCRbeta CDR3 regions were amplified from genomic DNA using the immunoSEQ Assay, a bias-controlled multiplex PCR. Per the source publication's procedure: Within the assay, amplification of reference gene primers was used to estimate how many nucleated cells each sample contained. To quantify the absolute abundance of each unique TCRbeta CDR3 rearrangement, sequence reads were collapsed and filtered. For each sample, productive Simpson clonality was calculated as the square root of Simpson's diversity index across productive rearrangements. TCRdb provides this immuneACCESS table in a form limited to in-frame rearrangements. Some clones are lacking; in checked studies, under half of them reflect an unresolved V gene, and why the rest are absent is not known. That table furnishes V, J and clone size, whereas the DNA furnished D and trimming. The sample profile shows over 200,000 clones; about 87% of them were found once. Together, the top ten hold 2.7% of the sample.

The investigation overall reported the following: Clinical and demographic metadata were provided uncurated, with the amount varying by source and participant.

The V and J genes are TRBV7-2 and TRBJ1-1, with 9 bases in between that match TRBD1. The sequenced sample consisted of peripheral blood. This TCR came from a man younger than 40 with COVID-19, enrolled during active disease. The bases read TGTGCCAGCAGCTCCATCGGGACAGGGATGAACACTGAAGCTTTCTTT. This is translated as CASSSIGTGMNTEAFF.